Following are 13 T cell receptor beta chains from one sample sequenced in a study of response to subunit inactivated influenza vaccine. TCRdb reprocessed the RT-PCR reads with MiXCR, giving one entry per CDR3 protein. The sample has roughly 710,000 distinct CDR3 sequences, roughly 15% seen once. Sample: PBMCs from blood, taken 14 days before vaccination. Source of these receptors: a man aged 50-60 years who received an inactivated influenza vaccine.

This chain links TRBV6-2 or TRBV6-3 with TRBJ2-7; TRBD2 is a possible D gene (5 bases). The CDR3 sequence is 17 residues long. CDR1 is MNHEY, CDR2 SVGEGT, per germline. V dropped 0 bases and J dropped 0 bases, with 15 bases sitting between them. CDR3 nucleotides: TGTGCCAGCAGTTACTCGCGCCAAAGCGGAAGCTCCTACGAGCAGTACTTC. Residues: CASSYSRQSGSSYEQYF.

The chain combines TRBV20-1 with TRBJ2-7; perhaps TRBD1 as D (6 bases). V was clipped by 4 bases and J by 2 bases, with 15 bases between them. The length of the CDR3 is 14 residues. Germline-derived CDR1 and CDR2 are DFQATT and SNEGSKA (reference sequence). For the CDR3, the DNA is TGCAGTGCTAACGAACAGGGTACCACCTACGAGCAGTACTTC. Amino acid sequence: CSANEQGTTYEQYF.

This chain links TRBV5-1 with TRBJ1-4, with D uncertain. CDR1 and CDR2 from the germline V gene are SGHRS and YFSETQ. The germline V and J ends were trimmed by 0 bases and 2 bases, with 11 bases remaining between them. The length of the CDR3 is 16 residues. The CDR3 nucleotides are TGCGCCAGCAGCTTGGACCCGGGTTCGACTAATGAAAAACTGTTTTTT. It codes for CASSLDPGSTNEKLFF. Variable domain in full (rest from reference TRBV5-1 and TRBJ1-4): KAGVTQTPRYLIKTRGQQVTLSCSPISGHRSVSWYQQTPGQGLQFLFEYFSETQRNKGNFPGRFSGRQFSNSRSEMNVSTLELGDSALYLCASSLDPGSTNEKLFFGSGTQLSVL.

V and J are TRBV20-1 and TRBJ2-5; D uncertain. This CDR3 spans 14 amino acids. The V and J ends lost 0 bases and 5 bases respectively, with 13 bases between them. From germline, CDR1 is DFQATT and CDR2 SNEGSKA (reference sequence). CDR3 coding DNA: TGCAGTGCTAGAGATCTAGGCAGCTCTGAGACCCAGTACTTC. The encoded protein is CSARDLGSSETQYF.

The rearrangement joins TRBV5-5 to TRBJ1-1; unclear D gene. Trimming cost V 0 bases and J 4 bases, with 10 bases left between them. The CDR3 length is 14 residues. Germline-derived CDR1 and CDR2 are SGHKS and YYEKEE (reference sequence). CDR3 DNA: TGTGCCAGCAGCTTGGTGGCGAGGAGCACTGAAGCTTTCTTT. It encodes CASSLVARSTEAFF.

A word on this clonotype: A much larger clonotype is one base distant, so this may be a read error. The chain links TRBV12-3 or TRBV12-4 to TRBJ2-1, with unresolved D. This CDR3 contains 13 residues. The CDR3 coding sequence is TGTTCCAGCAGAGCTACACGGAGCAATGAGCAGTTCTTC. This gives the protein CSSRATRSNEQFF.

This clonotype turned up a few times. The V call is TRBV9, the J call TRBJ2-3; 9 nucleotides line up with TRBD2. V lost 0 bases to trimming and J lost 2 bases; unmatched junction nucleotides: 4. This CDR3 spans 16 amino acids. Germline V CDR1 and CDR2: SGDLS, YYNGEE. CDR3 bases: TGTGCCAGCAGCGTAGCGCTAGCGGGATACACAGATACGCAGTATTTT. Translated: CASSVALAGYTDTQYF.

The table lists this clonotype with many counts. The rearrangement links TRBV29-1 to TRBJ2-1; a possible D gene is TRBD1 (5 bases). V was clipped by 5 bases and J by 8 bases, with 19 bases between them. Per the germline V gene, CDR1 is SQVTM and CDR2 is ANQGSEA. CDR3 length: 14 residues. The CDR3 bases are TGCAGCGTTTCACTGCTTGGTCTAGGGGATGAGCAGTTCTTC. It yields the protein CSVSLLGLGDEQFF.

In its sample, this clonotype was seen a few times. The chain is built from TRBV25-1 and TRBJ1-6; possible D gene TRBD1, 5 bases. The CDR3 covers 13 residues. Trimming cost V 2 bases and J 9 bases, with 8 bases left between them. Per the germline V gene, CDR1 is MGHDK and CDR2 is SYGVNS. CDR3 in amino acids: CASSENGGSPLHF. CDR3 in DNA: TGTGCCAGCAGTGAAAACGGGGGTTCACCCCTCCACTTT.

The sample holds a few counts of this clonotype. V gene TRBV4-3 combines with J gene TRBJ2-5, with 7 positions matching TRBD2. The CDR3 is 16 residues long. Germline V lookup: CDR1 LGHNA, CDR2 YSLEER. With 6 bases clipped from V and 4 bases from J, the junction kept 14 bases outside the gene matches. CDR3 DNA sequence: TGCGCCAGCAGTCCGACCTTTAGCGGGCGGCCAGAGACCCAGTACTTC. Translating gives CASSPTFSGRPETQYF.

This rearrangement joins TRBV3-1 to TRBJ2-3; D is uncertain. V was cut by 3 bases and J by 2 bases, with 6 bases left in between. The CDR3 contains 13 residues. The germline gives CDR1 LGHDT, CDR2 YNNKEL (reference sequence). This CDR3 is CASSQPPTDTQYF. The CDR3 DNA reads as TGTGCCAGCAGCCAGCCCCCCACAGATACGCAGTATTTT.

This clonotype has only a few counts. The CDR3 is CATSRDRWGANTEAFF. CDR3 nucleotides: TGTGCCACCAGCAGAGATAGATGGGGCGCAAACACTGAAGCTTTCTTT. V gene TRBV15 combines with J gene TRBJ1-1, with a possible D match to TRBD1 (5 bases). The CDR3 has 16 residues. Trimming removed 0 bases from V and 2 bases from J, with 13 bases in between. Germline assignment: CDR1 LNHNV and CDR2 YYDKDF (reference sequence).

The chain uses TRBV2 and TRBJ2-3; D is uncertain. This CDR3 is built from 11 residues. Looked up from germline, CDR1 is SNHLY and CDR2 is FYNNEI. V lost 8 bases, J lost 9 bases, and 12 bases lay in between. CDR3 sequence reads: CASVELNTQYF. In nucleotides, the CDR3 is TGTGCCAGCGTCGAACTAAACACGCAGTATTTT.